The source of this T cell receptor (beta chain) is a study of blood T cell repertoires in COVID-19. The CDR3 has 14 residues. Germline V CDR1 and CDR2: MNHNS, SASEGT. With 7 bases clipped from V and 5 bases from J, the junction kept 8 bases outside the gene matches. In the authors' workflow: Reference gene primer amplification gave nucleated cell count estimates. Using immunoSEQ multiplex PCR, the repertoire was profiled, and TCRdb retains in-frame clones only, with some absent. V, J and clone size reflect that table, while D and trimming were determined from the DNA. The sample has about 52,000 clones, around 88% seen once.

Sequenced sample: peripheral blood. The V and J genes are TRBV6-1 and TRBJ2-1, with 7 bases matching TRBD1. This TCR came from a woman at least 80 years old with acute or convalescent COVID-19. CDR3 sequence (DNA): TGTGCCAGCACGTTGGACAGGTGGGACAATGAGCAGTTCTTC. Translating it yields CASTLDRWDNEQFF.